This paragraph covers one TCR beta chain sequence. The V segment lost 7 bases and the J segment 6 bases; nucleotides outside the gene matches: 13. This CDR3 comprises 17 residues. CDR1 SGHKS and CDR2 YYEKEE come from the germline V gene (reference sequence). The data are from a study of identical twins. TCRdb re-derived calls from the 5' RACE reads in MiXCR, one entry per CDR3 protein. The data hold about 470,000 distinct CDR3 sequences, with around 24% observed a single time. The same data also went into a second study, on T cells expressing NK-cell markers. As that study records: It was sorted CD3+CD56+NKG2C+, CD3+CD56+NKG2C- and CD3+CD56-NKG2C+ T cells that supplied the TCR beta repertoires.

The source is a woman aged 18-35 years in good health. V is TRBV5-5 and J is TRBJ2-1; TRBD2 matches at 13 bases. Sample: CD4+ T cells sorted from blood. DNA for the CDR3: TGTGCCAGCGGCCCCGTACTAGCGGGGGGGCCGGGCAATGAGCAGTTCTTC. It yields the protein CASGPVLAGGPGNEQFF.